This T cell receptor beta chain comes out of a study of T cells in Graves' hyperthyroidism and ophthalmopathy. The CDR3 totals 15 residues. V dropped 0 bases and J dropped 2 bases, with 12 bases sitting between them. CDR1 and CDR2 (germline): SGHRS, YFSETQ. The source material, RNA transcripts, was used to amplify TCR beta CDR3 regions. With the HTBI primer set, the TCR CDR3 went through a first round of RT-PCR. Via MiXCR, TCRdb re-called the multiplex PCR reads, giving one row per CDR3 protein. The table shows 600,000 to 800,000 distinct CDR3 sequences, with 30% to 40% occurring only once. This clonotype has ten or more counts. Exclusion of patients followed from uncontrolled infection, other autoimmune disease, pregnancy or lactation.

The sequenced sample consisted of blood. The receptor's source is a woman aged 40 to 50 with Graves' hyperthyroidism. The genes are TRBV5-1 and TRBJ2-7; unclear D gene. The CDR3 spells CASSLGSGSPYEQYF. The CDR3 nucleotides are TGCGCCAGCAGCTTGGGTTCCGGCAGTCCCTACGAGCAGTACTTC.